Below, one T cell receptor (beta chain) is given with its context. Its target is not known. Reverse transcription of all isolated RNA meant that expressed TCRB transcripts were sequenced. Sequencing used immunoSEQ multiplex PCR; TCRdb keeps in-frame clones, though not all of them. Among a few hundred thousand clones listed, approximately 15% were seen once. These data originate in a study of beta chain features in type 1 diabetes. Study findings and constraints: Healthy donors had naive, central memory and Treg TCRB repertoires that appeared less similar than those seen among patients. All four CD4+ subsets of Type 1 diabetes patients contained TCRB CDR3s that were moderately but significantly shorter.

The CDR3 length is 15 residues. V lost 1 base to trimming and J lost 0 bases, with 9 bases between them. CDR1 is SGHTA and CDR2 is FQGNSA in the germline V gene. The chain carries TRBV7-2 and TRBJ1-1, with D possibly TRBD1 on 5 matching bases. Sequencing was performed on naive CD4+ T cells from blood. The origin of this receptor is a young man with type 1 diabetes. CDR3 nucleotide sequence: TGTGCCAGCAGCTTAGGACAGACCATGAACACTGAAGCTTTCTTT. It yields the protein CASSLGQTMNTEAFF.